This T cell receptor (beta chain) was captured by sequencing in a study of CXCR3-negative and CXCR3-positive naive CD8 T cells. Study results and limitations: Hydrophobicity was higher for TRB CDR3s found in CXCR3-positive naive cells than in CXCR3-negative naive cells. The study found CXCR3 expression partially decreased after cryopreservation and ran most assays on fresh PBMCs.

Via 5' RACE with UMI labels, TRB cDNA libraries were prepared. TCRdb re-called the 5' RACE reads and catalogs CDR3 proteins one per entry, DNA excluded. The listing records tens of thousands of distinct CDR3 sequences. Worth noting for this clonotype: The antigen is not known.

CD45RO-CCR7+CD27+CD95- was the phenotype of naive CD8+ T cells. Germline V lookup: CDR1 SQVTM, CDR2 ANQGSEA. CDR3 size: 13 residues. The rearrangement uses TRBV29-1 and TRBJ2-7; TCRdb designates TRBD2, a call that cannot be tested without DNA. The sequencing input was naive CXCR3+ CD8+ T cells from blood. Subset indicated: CD45RO-CCR7+CD27+CD95- naive CD8+ T cells expressing CXCR3 (TNR3+). The sequence was obtained from a human donor in good health. Some clones in this sample may be carry-over from other donors' samples. This CDR3 reads CSVQTSGTYEQYF.